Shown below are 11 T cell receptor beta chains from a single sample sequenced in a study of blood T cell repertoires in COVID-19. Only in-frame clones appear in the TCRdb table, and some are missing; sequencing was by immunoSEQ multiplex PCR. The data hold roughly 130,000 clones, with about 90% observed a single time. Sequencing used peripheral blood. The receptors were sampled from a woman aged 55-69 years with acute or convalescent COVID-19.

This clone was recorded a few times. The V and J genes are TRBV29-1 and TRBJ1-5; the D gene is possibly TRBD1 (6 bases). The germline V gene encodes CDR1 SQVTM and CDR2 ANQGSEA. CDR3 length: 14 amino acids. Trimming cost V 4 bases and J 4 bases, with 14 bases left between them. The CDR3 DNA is TGCAGCGTTGCCTATTCCGGGACAAATCAGCCCCAGCATTTT. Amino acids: CSVAYSGTNQPQHF.

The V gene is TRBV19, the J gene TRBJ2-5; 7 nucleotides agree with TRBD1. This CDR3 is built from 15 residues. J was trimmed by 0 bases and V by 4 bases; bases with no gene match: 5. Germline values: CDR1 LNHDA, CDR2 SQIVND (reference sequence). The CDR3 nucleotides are TGTGCCAGTAGTACCCAGACAGGGTACCAAGAGACCCAGTACTTC. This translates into CASSTQTGYQETQYF. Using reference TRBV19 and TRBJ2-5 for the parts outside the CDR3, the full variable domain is DGGITQSPKYLFRKEGQNVTLSCEQNLNHDAMYWYRQDPGQGLRLIYYSQIVNDFQKGDIAEGYSVSREKKESFPLTVTSAQKNPTAFYLCASSTQTGYQETQYFGPGTRLLVL.

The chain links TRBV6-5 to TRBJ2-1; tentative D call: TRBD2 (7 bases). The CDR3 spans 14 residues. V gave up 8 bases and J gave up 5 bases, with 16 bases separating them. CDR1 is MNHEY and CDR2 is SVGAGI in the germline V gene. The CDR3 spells CASSLGGAHNEQFF. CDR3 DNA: TGTGCCAGCTCCCTTGGGGGGGCCCACAATGAGCAGTTCTTC.

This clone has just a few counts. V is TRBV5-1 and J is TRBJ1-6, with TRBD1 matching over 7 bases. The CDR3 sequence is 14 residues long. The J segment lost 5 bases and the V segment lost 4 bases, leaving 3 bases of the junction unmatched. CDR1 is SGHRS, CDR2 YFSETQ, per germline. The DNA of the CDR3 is TGCGCCAGCAGCCCAGGGACAGATAATTCACCCCTCCACTTT. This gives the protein CASSPGTDNSPLHF.

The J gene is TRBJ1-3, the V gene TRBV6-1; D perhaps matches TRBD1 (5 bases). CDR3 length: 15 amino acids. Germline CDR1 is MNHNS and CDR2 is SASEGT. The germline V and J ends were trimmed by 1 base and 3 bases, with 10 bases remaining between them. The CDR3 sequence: CASSEVGGVGNTIYF. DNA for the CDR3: TGTGCCAGCAGTGAAGTGGGGGGGGTTGGAAACACCATATATTTT.

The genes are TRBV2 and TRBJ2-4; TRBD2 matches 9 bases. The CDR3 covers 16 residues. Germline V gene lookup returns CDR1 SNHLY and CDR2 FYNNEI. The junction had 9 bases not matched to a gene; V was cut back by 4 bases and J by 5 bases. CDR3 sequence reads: CASSAYGSGSQNIQYF. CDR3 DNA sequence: TGTGCCAGCAGTGCCTATGGTAGCGGGAGTCAAAACATTCAGTACTTC.

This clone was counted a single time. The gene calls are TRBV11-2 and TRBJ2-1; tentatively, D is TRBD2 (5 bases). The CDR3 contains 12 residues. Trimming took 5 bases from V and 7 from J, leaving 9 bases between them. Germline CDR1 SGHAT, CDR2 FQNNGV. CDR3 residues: CASSTTRNEQFF. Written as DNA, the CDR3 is TGTGCCAGCAGCACCACTAGGAATGAGCAGTTCTTC.

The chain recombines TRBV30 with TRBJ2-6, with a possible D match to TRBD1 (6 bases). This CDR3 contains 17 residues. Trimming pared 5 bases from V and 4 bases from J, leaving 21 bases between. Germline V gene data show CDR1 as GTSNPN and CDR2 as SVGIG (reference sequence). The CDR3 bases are TGTGCCTGGGGGCCGGGACATCAGGTCTTCGGGGCCAACGTCCTGACTTTC. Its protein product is CAWGPGHQVFGANVLTF.

CDR3 region: CASSLAGESYNEQFF. The CDR3 nucleotides read TGTGCCAGTAGCCTAGCGGGAGAGTCGTACAATGAGCAGTTCTTC. The gene calls are TRBV19 and TRBJ2-1; TRBD2 aligns across 10 bases. The CDR3 sequence is 15 residues long. Trimming took 6 bases from V and 4 from J; bases not matched to a gene: 6. The germline gives CDR1 LNHDA, CDR2 SQIVND (reference sequence).

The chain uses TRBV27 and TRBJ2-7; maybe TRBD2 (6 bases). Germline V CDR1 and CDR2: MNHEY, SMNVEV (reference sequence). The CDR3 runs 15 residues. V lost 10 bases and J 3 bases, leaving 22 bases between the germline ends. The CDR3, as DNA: TGTGCCACCACACCGAAGCGGGCCTCGTTCTACGAGCAGTACTTC. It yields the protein CATTPKRASFYEQYF.

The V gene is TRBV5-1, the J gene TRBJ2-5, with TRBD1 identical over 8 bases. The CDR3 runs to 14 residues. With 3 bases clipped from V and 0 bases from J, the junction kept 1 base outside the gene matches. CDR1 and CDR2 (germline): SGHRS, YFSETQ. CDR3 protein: CASSWGQDQETQYF. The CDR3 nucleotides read TGCGCCAGCAGCTGGGGACAGGACCAAGAGACCCAGTACTTC.